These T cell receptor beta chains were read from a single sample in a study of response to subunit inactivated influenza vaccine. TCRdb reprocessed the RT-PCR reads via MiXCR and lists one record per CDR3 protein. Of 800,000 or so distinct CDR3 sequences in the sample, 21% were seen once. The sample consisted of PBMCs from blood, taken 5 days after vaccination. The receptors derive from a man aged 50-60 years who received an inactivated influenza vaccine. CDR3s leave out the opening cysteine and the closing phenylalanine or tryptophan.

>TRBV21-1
ASSKAGLAGVDEQY
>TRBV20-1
SARETGGRTNTGELF
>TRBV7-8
ASSLAGLDWDTRANSPLH
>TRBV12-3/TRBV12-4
ASKVLMNTEAF
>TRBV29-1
SVVLSSSSNTGELF
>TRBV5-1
ASSTLTGDSGANVLT
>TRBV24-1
ATSDGGLAGNYNEQF
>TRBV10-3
AIVGRANTGELF
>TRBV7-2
ASSPGLAGVPYEQY
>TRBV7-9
ASSTRDRGYYEQY
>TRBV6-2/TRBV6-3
ASSYSMDRGYSGNQPQH
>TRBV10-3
AITQGLGTEAF
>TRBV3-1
ASSQETGNYNEQF
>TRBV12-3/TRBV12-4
ASSLLGPYEQY
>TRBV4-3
ASSQDNRGGQPQH
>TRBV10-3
AISESRETYNEQF
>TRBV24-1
ATSGTRDRGSGANVLT
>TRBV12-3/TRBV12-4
ASSVHTYNEQF
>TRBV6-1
ASTPSLASYEQY
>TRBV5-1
ASSSLRTGARTDTQY
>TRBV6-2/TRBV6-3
ASSYWELGEQY
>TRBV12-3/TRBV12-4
ASRVGGGSYEQY
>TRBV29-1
SVEDPGAYEQY
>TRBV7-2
ASSFSWTGWETQY
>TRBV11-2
ASSLARPGSTDTQY
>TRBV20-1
SARETTWRQPQH
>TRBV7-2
ASSIGGAGANVLT
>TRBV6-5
ASSYSNPGQGNSPLH
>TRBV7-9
ASSLNNEQF
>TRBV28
ASSPGALTTQY
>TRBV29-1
SVDGDGWGRTDTQY
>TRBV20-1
SARPVGGKGTDEQF
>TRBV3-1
ASRRGLAGVGSSNEQF
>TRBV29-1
SVEDLHSQGSSGNTIY
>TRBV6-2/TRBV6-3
ASSYSSGTGREQY
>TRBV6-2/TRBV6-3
ASSYARKTGFAPNQPQH
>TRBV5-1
ASSLDAPGAGYMNTEAF
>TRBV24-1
ATRNSGQGSYNEQF
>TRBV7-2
ASSFDPGISYEQY
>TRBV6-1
ASSWTSMNEQF
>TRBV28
ASSSITHYKQY
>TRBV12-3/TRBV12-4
ASSSTRTGSYEQY
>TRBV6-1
ASISQSYEQY
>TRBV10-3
AISEVGHNEQF
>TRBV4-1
ASSLHRDDGYGYT
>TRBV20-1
SARDPSQGRTF
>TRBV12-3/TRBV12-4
ASSWTSAELF
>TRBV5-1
ASSFPGRPYEQY
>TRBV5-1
ASSLAVRVNTIY
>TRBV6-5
ASSYSSLGNEQF
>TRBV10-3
AISEVTNYGYT
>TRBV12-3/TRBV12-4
ASRGLAGVGYNEQF